Reported below is one T cell receptor beta chain. Here immunoSEQ multiplex PCR was the method, and the copy in TCRdb shows in-frame clones only, minus some. The sample consists of 130,000 or so clones, approximately 94% of them appearing once. These data come from a study of control samples from healthy donors and cancer patients. Germline values: CDR1 SGHVS, CDR2 FNYEAQ. V was trimmed by 0 bases and J by 0 bases, leaving 9 bases between them. The CDR3 runs to 16 residues. This rearrangement joins TRBV7-6 to TRBJ1-3, with D uncertain. Sequencing input: blood. This TCR came from a man aged 35-49 years in good health. The CDR3 DNA reads as TGTGCCAGCAGCTTAGCCAACAGCCGCTCTGGAAACACCATATATTTT. Protein product: CASSLANSRSGNTIYF.